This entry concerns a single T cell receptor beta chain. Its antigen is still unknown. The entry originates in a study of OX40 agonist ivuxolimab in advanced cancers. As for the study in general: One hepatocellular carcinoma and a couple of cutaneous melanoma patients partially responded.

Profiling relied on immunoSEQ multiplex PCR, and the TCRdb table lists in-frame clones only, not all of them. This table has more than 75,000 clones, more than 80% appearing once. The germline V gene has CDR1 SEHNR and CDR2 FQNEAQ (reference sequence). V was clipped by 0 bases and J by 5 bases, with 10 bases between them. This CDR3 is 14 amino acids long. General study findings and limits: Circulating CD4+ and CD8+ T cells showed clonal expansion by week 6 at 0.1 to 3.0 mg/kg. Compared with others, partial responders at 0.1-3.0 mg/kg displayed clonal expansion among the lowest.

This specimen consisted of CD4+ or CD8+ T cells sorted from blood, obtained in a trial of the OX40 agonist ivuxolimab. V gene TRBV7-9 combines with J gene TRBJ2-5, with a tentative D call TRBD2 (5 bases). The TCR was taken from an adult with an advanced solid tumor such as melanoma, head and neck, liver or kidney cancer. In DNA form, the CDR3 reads TGTGCCAGCAGCTTAGCCGGGGTTGGGGAGACCCAGTACTTC. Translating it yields CASSLAGVGETQYF.